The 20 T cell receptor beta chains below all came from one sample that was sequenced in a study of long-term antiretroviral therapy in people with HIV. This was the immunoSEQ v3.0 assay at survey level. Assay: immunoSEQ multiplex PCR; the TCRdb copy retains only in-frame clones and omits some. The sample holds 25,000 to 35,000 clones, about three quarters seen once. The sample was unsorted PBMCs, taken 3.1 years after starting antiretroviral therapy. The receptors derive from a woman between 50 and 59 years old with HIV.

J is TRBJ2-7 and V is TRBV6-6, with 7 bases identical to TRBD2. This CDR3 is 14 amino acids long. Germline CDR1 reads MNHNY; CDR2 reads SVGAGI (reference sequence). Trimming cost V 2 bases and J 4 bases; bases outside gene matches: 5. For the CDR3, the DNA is TGTGCCAGCAGTTACCGGGGAGGGTGGTACGAGCAGTACTTC. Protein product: CASSYRGGWYEQYF.

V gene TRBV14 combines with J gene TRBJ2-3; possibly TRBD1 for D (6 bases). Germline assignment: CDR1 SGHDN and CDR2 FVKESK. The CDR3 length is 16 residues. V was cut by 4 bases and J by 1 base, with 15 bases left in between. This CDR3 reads CASSPRWGLGTDTQYF. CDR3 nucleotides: TGTGCCAGCAGCCCACGATGGGGGCTAGGCACAGATACGCAGTATTTT.

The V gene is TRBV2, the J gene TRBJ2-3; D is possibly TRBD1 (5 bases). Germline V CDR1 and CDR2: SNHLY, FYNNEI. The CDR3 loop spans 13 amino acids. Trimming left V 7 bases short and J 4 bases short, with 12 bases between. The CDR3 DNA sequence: TGTGCCAGCACTGGCAGGGCGGCAGATACGCAGTATTTT. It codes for CASTGRAADTQYF.

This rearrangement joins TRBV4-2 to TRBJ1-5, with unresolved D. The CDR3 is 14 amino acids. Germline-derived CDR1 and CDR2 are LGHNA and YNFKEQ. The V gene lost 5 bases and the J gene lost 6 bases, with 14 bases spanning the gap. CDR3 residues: CASSSEARTQPQHF. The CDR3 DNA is TGTGCCAGCAGCTCCGAAGCCAGGACTCAGCCCCAGCATTTT.

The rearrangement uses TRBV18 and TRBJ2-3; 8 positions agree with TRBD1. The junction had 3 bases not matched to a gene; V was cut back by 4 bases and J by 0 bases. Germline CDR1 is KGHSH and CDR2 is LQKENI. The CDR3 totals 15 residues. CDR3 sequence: CASSRDRISTDTQYF. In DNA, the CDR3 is TGTGCCAGCTCACGGGACAGGATTAGCACAGATACGCAGTATTTT.

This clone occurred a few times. The CDR3 reads CASSVGPSTIGYTF. CDR3 nucleotide sequence: TGTGCCAGCAGTGTAGGCCCCTCCACTATCGGCTACACCTTC. This sequence joins TRBV25-1 and TRBJ1-2; D uncertain. In germline, CDR1 is MGHDK, CDR2 SYGVNS. The CDR3 runs to 14 residues. V shed 4 bases and J shed 8 bases, with 17 bases lying between them.

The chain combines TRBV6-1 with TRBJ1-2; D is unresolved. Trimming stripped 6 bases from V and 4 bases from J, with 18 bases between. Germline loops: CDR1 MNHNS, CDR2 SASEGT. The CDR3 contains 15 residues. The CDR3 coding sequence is TGTGCCAGCAGGGATAAAATAGGGTCATTCTATGGCTACACCTTC. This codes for CASRDKIGSFYGYTF.

The CDR3 loop reads CASRTDRVTDTQYF. CDR3 nucleotides: TGTGCCAGCAGGACGGACAGGGTAACAGATACGCAGTATTTT. This chain joins TRBV27 and TRBJ2-3; TRBD1 agrees at 8 bases. The CDR3 covers 14 residues. From germline, CDR1 is MNHEY and CDR2 SMNVEV (reference sequence). V trimming: 6 bases; J trimming: 3 bases; junction bases outside the gene matches: 5.

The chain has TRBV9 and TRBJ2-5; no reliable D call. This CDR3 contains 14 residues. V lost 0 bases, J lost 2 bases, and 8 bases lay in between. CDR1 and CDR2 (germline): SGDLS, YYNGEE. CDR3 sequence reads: CASSVVPGQETQYF. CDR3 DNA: TGTGCCAGCAGCGTAGTACCAGGACAAGAGACCCAGTACTTC.

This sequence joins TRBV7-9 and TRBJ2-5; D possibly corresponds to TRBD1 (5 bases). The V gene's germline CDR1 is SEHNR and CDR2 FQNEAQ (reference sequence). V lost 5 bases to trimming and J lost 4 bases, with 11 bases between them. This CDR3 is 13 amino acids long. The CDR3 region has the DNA TGTGCCAGCAGCCCTGGGGCCCCAGAGACCCAGTACTTC. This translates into CASSPGAPETQYF.

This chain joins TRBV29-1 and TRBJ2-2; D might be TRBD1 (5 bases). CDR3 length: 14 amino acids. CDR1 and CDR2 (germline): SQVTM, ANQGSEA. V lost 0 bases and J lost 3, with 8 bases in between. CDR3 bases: TGCAGCGTTGAAGATCCAGGGTACACCGGGGAGCTGTTTTTT. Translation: CSVEDPGYTGELFF.

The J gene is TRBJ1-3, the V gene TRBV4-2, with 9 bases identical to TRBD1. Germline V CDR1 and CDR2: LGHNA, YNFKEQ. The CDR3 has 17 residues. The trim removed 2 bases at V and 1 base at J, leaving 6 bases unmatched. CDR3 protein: CASSQPPDRGSGNTIYF. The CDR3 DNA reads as TGTGCCAGCAGCCAACCACCGGACAGGGGATCTGGAAACACCATATATTTT.

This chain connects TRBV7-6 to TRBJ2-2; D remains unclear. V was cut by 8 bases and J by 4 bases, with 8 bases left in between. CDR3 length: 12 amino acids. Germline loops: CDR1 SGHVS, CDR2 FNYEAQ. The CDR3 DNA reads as TGTGCCAGCGGTGTCGGCACCGGGGAGCTGTTTTTT. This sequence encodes CASGVGTGELFF.

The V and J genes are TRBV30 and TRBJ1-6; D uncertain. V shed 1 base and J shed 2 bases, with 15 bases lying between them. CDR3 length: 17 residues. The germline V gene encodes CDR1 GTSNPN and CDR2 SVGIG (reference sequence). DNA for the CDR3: TGTGCCTGGAGTGGGACGGCTTCTCGGCCCTATAATTCACCCCTCCACTTT. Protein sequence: CAWSGTASRPYNSPLHF.

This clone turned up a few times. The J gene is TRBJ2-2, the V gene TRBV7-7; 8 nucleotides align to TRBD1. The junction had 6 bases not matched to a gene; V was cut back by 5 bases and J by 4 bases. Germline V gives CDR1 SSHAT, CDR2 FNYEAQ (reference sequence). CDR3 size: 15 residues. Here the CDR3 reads CASSPDRGGTGELFF. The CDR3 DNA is TGTGCCAGCAGCCCTGACAGGGGCGGCACCGGGGAGCTGTTTTTT.

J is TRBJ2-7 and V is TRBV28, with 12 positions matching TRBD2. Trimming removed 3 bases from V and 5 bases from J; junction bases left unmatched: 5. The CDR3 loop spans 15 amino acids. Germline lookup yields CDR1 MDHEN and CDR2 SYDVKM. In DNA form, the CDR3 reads TGTGCCAGCAGTTTTTCTAGCGGGGGGGCGAACGAGCAGTACTTC. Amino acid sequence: CASSFSSGGANEQYF.

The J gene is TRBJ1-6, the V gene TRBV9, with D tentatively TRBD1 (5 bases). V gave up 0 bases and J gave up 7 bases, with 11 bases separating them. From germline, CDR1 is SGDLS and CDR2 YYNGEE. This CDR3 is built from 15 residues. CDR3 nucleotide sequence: TGTGCCAGCAGCGTAGCCAGGGCGGGGAATTCACCCCTCCACTTT. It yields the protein CASSVARAGNSPLHF. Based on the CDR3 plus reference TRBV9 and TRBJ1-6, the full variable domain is DSGVTQTPKHLITATGQRVTLRCSPRSGDLSVYWYQQSLDQGLQFLIQYYNGEERAKGNILERFSAQQFPDLHSELNLSSLELGDSALYFCASSVARAGNSPLHFGNGTRLTVT.

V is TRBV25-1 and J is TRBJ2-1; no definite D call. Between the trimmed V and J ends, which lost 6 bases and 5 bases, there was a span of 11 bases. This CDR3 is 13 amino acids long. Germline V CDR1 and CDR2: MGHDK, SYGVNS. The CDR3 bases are TGTGCCAGCAGGCCCCCTTTGGACAATGAGCAGTTCTTC. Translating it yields CASRPPLDNEQFF.

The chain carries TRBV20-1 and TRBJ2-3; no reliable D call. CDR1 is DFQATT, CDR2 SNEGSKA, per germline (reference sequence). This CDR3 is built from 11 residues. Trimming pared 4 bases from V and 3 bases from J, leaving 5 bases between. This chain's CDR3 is CSATWTDTQYF. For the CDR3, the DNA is TGCAGTGCTACTTGGACAGATACGCAGTATTTT.

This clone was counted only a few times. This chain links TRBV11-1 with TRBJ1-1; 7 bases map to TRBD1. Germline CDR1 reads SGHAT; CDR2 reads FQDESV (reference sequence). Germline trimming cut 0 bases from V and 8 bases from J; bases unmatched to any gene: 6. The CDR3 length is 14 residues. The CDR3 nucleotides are TGTGCCAGCAGCTTAGCCCACGGACAGGTAGAAGCTTTCTTT. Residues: CASSLAHGQVEAFF. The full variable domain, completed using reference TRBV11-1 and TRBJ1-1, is EAEVAQSPRYKITEKSQAVAFWCDPISGHATLYWYRQILGQGPELLVQFQDESVVDDSQLPKDRFSAERLKGVDSTLKIQPAELGDSAMYLCASSLAHGQVEAFFGQGTRLTVV.